Listed below are T cell receptor beta chains from one sample, sequenced in a study of blood T cell repertoires in COVID-19. Profiled with immunoSEQ multiplex PCR; TCRdb holds only in-frame clones, not every one. The top ten hold 1.5% to 2% of the sample, which has 300,000 to 400,000 clones, roughly 85% seen once. Sequencing was done on a sample of PBMCs or T cells enriched from blood (not recorded which). Source of these receptors: a woman in her thirties who had been exposed to COVID-19. CDR3s include the opening cysteine and the closing phenylalanine or tryptophan. D genes are given only for firm matches. Size tells how often a clone was seen (once, few, many) or the class of an expanded clone, and some rows leave it out.

clone size: once
J gene: TRBJ2-7
D gene: .
V gene: TRBV2
CDR3 DNA: TGTGCCAGCAGGGAGCGGCGCTACGAGCAGTACTTC
CDR3 protein: CASRERRYEQYF

clone size: .
J gene: TRBJ2-2
D gene: TRBD1
V gene: TRBV18
CDR3 DNA: TGTGCCAGCTCTCGGCTACAGGGGGCAGCCGGGGAGCTGTTTTTT
CDR3 protein: CASSRLQGAAGELFF

clone size: once
J gene: TRBJ2-1
D gene: .
V gene: TRBV28
CDR3 DNA: TGTGCCAGCAGTTTATACCGGAATGAGCAGTTCTTC
CDR3 protein: CASSLYRNEQFF

clone size: .
J gene: TRBJ1-1
D gene: .
V gene: TRBV4-1
CDR3 DNA: TGCGCCAGCAGCCAAGATGAATGGGGAGTGGCGGCTTTCTTT
CDR3 protein: CASSQDEWGVAAFF

clone size: .
J gene: TRBJ2-7
D gene: .
V gene: TRBV5-6
CDR3 DNA: TGTGCCAGCAGCCTGATTTATACACCCTACGAGCAGTACTTC
CDR3 protein: CASSLIYTPYEQYF

clone size: .
J gene: TRBJ2-7
D gene: .
V gene: TRBV30
CDR3 DNA: TGTGCCTGGAGCCATAGTCCAGGGCGCGAGCAGTACTTC
CDR3 protein: CAWSHSPGREQYF

clone size: .
J gene: TRBJ2-1
D gene: .
V gene: TRBV9
CDR3 DNA: TGTGCCAGCAGCGTAGGAGGGAATAGCGGTTACAATGAGCAGTTCTTC
CDR3 protein: CASSVGGNSGYNEQFF

clone size: .
J gene: TRBJ1-2
D gene: TRBD1
V gene: TRBV28
CDR3 DNA: TGTGCCAGCAGTTCCCCCCCGACAGGGTTGTATGGCTACACCTTC
CDR3 protein: CASSSPPTGLYGYTF

clone size: .
J gene: TRBJ1-3
D gene: .
V gene: TRBV4-1
CDR3 DNA: TGCGCCAGCAGCCAAGAAGTCTCACATTCTGGAAACACCATATATTTT
CDR3 protein: CASSQEVSHSGNTIYF

clone size: .
J gene: TRBJ2-1
D gene: TRBD2
V gene: TRBV18
CDR3 DNA: TGTGCCAGCTCACCTGGACTAGCCCGCAATGAGCAGTTCTTC
CDR3 protein: CASSPGLARNEQFF

clone size: .
J gene: TRBJ1-5
D gene: TRBD1
V gene: TRBV18
CDR3 DNA: TGTGCCAGCTCATCTGTCGACAGGGGTGGCAATCAGCCCCAGCATTTT
CDR3 protein: CASSSVDRGGNQPQHF

clone size: .
J gene: TRBJ2-2
D gene: TRBD1
V gene: TRBV7-3
CDR3 DNA: TGTGCCAGCAGACCTGACAGGGGTGGGGAGCTGTTTTTT
CDR3 protein: CASRPDRGGELFF

clone size: .
J gene: TRBJ2-7
D gene: .
V gene: TRBV5-5
CDR3 DNA: TGTGCCAGCAGCCGCAGGGGTGGGCAGTACTTC
CDR3 protein: CASSRRGGQYF

clone size: .
J gene: TRBJ2-3
D gene: TRBD1
V gene: TRBV28
CDR3 DNA: TGTGCCAGCAGTACCCCGGGACAGGGATTCACAGATACGCAGTATTTT
CDR3 protein: CASSTPGQGFTDTQYF

clone size: once
J gene: TRBJ1-6
D gene: TRBD1
V gene: TRBV14
CDR3 DNA: TGTGCCAGCAGCCAAGGAAGTTCGAGAGCAGGGGGCTTGACCTATTCACCCCTCCACTTT
CDR3 protein: CASSQGSSRAGGLTYSPLHF

clone size: .
J gene: TRBJ2-3
D gene: .
V gene: TRBV10-1
CDR3 DNA: TGCGCCAGCAGCCCGGAGGAGCGTAGATTAACAGATACGCAGTATTTT
CDR3 protein: CASSPEERRLTDTQYF

clone size: few
J gene: TRBJ1-5
D gene: .
V gene: TRBV27
CDR3 DNA: TGTGCCAGCAGGTACGACCGGGATCAGCCCCAGCATTTT
CDR3 protein: CASRYDRDQPQHF

clone size: few
J gene: TRBJ1-2
D gene: .
V gene: TRBV5-4
CDR3 DNA: TGTGCCAGCAGCTTCCGAGGGGGTGGCTACACCTTC
CDR3 protein: CASSFRGGGYTF

clone size: .
J gene: TRBJ2-1
D gene: TRBD2
V gene: TRBV7-9
CDR3 DNA: TGTGCCAGCAGCTTAGGGCCCGGGACTAGCGGGAGTAGTCCTTTCTTC
CDR3 protein: CASSLGPGTSGSSPFF

clone size: .
J gene: TRBJ1-6
D gene: .
V gene: TRBV28
CDR3 DNA: TGTGCCAGCAGTTCCCCCCCGGGGTGGCGGAATTCACCCCTCCACTTT
CDR3 protein: CASSSPPGWRNSPLHF